This T cell receptor (beta chain) was sequenced in a study of blood T cell repertoires in COVID-19. The method was immunoSEQ multiplex PCR; TCRdb's version includes in-frame clones alone and lacks a portion of them. This table holds roughly 380,000 clones, 70% to 90% found once. The germline V gene has CDR1 SEHNR and CDR2 FQNEAQ (reference sequence). With 5 bases clipped from V and 1 base from J, the junction kept 3 bases outside the gene matches. The CDR3 extends over 15 amino acids. This sequence originates from a man aged 25-45 years who had recovered from COVID-19. The chain joins TRBV7-9 to TRBJ2-3; 10 positions match TRBD2. The sequenced sample consisted of PBMCs or T cells enriched from blood (not recorded which). The CDR3 sequence: CASSRTSGGTDTQYF. The CDR3 nucleotides read TGTGCCAGCAGCCGAACTAGCGGGGGCACAGATACGCAGTATTTT. The full variable domain, with the rest looked up from reference TRBV7-9 and TRBJ2-3, is DTGVSQNPRHKITKRGQNVTFRCDPISEHNRLYWYRQTLGQGPEFLTYFQNEAQLEKSRLLSDRFSAERPKGSFSTLEIQRTEQGDSAMYLCASSRTSGGTDTQYFGPGTRLTVL.